This is a list of T cell receptor beta chains from one sample in a study of shared clonotypes between healthy human individuals. Libraries were prepared by immunoSEQ multiplex PCR; TCRdb keeps only in-frame clonotypes and omits some of them. The sample contains around 2,100,000 clones, about 95% of which appear only once. The sample comprised naive CD8+ T cells sorted from blood. These receptors were collected from a young man in good health. The CDR3 runs from the conserved cysteine through the conserved F or W. A D gene is named only where the DNA matches it firmly. The size entry is marked missing in some rows and otherwise reads once, few, many or a size class.

v_gene	d_gene	abundance	j_gene	CDR3nt	CDR3aa
TRBV4-1	TRBD2	NA	TRBJ2-5	TGCGCCAGCAGCCATCTAGCGGGGGGACAAGAGACCCAGTACTTC	CASSHLAGGQETQYF
TRBV11-2	NA	NA	TRBJ1-1	TGTGCCTCGGGCGTGGCGAACACTGAAGCTTTCTTT	CASGVANTEAFF
TRBV6-5	NA	NA	TRBJ1-2	TGTGCCAGCAGTCCTGGACAGTTATATGGCTACACCTTC	CASSPGQLYGYTF
TRBV20-1	NA	NA	TRBJ2-7	TGCAGTGCCCGGGACATCTACGAGCAGTACTTC	CSARDIYEQYF
TRBV25-1	NA	NA	TRBJ2-5	TGTGCCAGCAGTTGGCAGGCCCAAGAGACCCAGTACTTC	CASSWQAQETQYF
TRBV11-2	NA	NA	TRBJ1-1	TGTGCCAGCAGCCCTCCTTGGGGCCGAGCGAACACTGAAGCTTTCTTT	CASSPPWGRANTEAFF
TRBV28	NA	NA	TRBJ1-1	TGTGCCAGCAGTGCTACGAGGACTGAAGCTTTCTTT	CASSATRTEAFF
TRBV21-1	NA	NA	TRBJ2-7	TGTGCCAGCAGCACCAAAGGAGGCCTTTTCTTGTCCTACGAGCAGTACTTC	CASSTKGGLFLSYEQYF
TRBV7-9	TRBD1	NA	TRBJ1-2	TGTGCCAGCAGGTCTACAGGGGAGGCTAACTATGGCTACACCTTC	CASRSTGEANYGYTF
TRBV2	NA	NA	TRBJ1-1	TGTGCCAGCAGTCCGGGACGGGCGAACACTGAAGCTTTCTTT	CASSPGRANTEAFF
TRBV6-5	TRBD1	NA	TRBJ2-7	TGTGCCAGCAGTTACGCCCAGGGGGTCTACGAGCAGTACTTC	CASSYAQGVYEQYF
TRBV9	TRBD1	NA	TRBJ2-5	TGTGCCAGCAGCTCAACGGACAGGGAAGAGACCCAGTACTTC	CASSSTDREETQYF
TRBV25-1	NA	once	TRBJ2-1	TGTGCCAGCAGTGCGCACAATGAGCAGTTCTTC	CASSAHNEQFF
TRBV7-8	NA	NA	TRBJ2-7	TGTGCCAGCAGCTTAACCTCTGAGGGACCGCGAGCCTTC	CASSLTSEGPRAF
TRBV19	TRBD1	NA	TRBJ1-2	TGTGCCAGTAGTATCGGCGGGACAGGGGGCACGTCGGGCGGCTACACCTTC	CASSIGGTGGTSGGYTF
TRBV13	NA	once	TRBJ1-1	TGTGCCAGCAGCCTTCGGACAGTTGAAGCTTTCTTT	CASSLRTVEAFF
TRBV4-1	TRBD1	NA	TRBJ1-2	TGCGCCTCCAGGGGGACAGGGGGCTATGGCTACACCTTC	CASRGTGGYGYTF
TRBV15	NA	NA	TRBJ2-7	TGTGCCACCAGCAGAGATCTCCCAGCGGTTCCCTCCTACGAGCAGTACTTC	CATSRDLPAVPSYEQYF
TRBV7-9	NA	NA	TRBJ1-1	TGTGCCAGCAGCTCAACGGACGGGACGAACACTGAAGCTTTCTTT	CASSSTDGTNTEAFF
TRBV7-2	TRBD1	NA	TRBJ1-6	TGTGCCAGCAGCCATCTGACAGGGACGGGTTCACCCCTCCACTTT	CASSHLTGTGSPLHF
TRBV4-1	NA	NA	TRBJ1-1	TGCGCCAGCAGCGAAGGGGCAGTAGAAGCTTTCTTT	CASSEGAVEAFF
TRBV28	NA	NA	TRBJ1-2	TGTGCCAGCAGTCGGGACGGGCTTAACTATGGCTACACCTTC	CASSRDGLNYGYTF
TRBV4-1	TRBD2	NA	TRBJ2-3	TGCGCCAGCAGCCAAGAGGCGGGGGAATCGACAGATACGCAGTATTTT	CASSQEAGESTDTQYF
TRBV9	TRBD1	NA	TRBJ2-7	TGTGCCAGCAGCACCGGGGACAGCTCCTCCTACGAGCAGTACTTC	CASSTGDSSSYEQYF
TRBV28	NA	NA	TRBJ1-1	TGTGCCAGCAGTTTCATTAGACCGGGACAAGCTTTCTTT	CASSFIRPGQAFF
TRBV27	TRBD2	NA	TRBJ2-1	TGTGCCAGCAGTCCGACTAGCGGGAGGCAGTTCTTC	CASSPTSGRQFF
TRBV2	TRBD2	NA	TRBJ2-7	TGTGCCAGCTCTAGCGGGGTCTACGAGCAGTACTTC	CASSSGVYEQYF
TRBV30	NA	NA	TRBJ2-7	TGTGCCGGGGCCCGGCGGACCAACGAGCAGTACTTC	CAGARRTNEQYF
TRBV11-2	TRBD1	NA	TRBJ2-7	TGTGCCAGCAGCTCAGGGACAGGGATAGGGTACGAGCAGTACTTC	CASSSGTGIGYEQYF
TRBV28	NA	once	TRBJ2-3	TGTGCCAGCAGTTTAAGAACTCATAATACGCAGTATTTT	CASSLRTHNTQYF